A selection of T cell receptor beta chains follows, all from one sample in a study of blood T cell repertoires in COVID-19. TCRdb keeps only in-frame clones here, not all; method: immunoSEQ multiplex PCR. This sample yields approximately 180,000 clones, of which about nine tenths are seen a single time; 1.5% to 2% belongs to the top ten. The sequenced sample consisted of peripheral blood. The receptors stem from a woman aged 45 to 65 with acute or convalescent COVID-19. CDR3s leave out the opening cysteine and the closing phenylalanine or tryptophan.

>TRBV19
ASRGLAGGEDTQY
>TRBV7-8
ASSFSGDSYEQY
>TRBV5-1
ASSLGGYKEGYT
>TRBV10-3
AISERQQETQY
>TRBV7-2
ASSLMTADNEQF
>TRBV6-2/TRBV6-3
ASSYSWDRDSYEQY
>TRBV7-2
ASSFEGSYGYT
>TRBV6-5
ASGTGATNTGELF
>TRBV7-9
ASSLSRDRVSVGYT
>TRBV12-3/TRBV12-4
ASSFTGDTEAF
>TRBV2
ASIANYRAGYT
>TRBV5-4
ASSLEGGATLSNSPLH
>TRBV6-5
ASTFLAGAEDTQY
>TRBV6-2/TRBV6-3
ASSHHTLHEQY
>TRBV7-8
ASSYGLAVYETQY
>TRBV25-1
ASSLAGGSQPQH
>TRBV7-2
ASSLVRGGSGLGRNEQF
>TRBV19
ASSIGAGGTEAF
>TRBV5-5
ASRQDSNYGYT
>TRBV6-1
ASSEFAGTVNTGELF
>TRBV5-1
ASSGQGKNTEAF
>TRBV7-3
ASSWDSSGYGYT
>TRBV5-5
ASSYGTPSTEAF
>TRBV28
ASSFASSGSSYEQY
>TRBV6-5
ASSSTLTTGELF
>TRBV27
ASSPGQKGSQPQH
>TRBV19
ASSYLAGLAKNIQY
>TRBV19
ASSTRDRGLGNTIY
>TRBV18
ASSPMLGTGPSGNTIY
>TRBV24-1
ATEGTGGNQPQH
>TRBV19
ASRDRTGKGTEAF
>TRBV18
ASSPPGLQETQY
>TRBV7-2
ASSLIGTAEETQY
>TRBV16
ASSHHPEAGEQF
>TRBV7-2
ASSLEVGLNYGYT
>TRBV5-1
ASSPGTGGIIAGYT
>TRBV19
ASSTAKPSGEAF
>TRBV18
ASSPPSVPLETQY
>TRBV6-1
ASSERDLDSGNTIY
>TRBV6-5
ASSYSGGQGYGYT
>TRBV11-2
ASSPHLPDRGHEETQY
>TRBV11-2
ASSLDGAVNTEAF
>TRBV4-3
ASSQDPNQPQH
>TRBV30
AWSVARVYSYEQY
>TRBV18
ASSHPGQSYEQY
>TRBV6-5
ASSRWTGGDEQY
>TRBV6-1
ASSETQGGTDTQY
>TRBV7-3
ASSSTGSEKAF
>TRBV28
ASSPTGGGNQPQH
>TRBV9
ASAWTSDNHNEQF
>TRBV11-3
AISQGKDTEAF
>TRBV18
ASSSGQEGTEAF
>TRBV9
ASSAGQGLLFGNTIY
>TRBV7-9
ASSSQGTAGNTIY
>TRBV24-1
ATSGMGREAF
>TRBV6-1
ASSGFSRGLNYGYT
>TRBV9
AAGPNYGYT
>TRBV19
ASSTGAEQPQH
>TRBV2
ASSEPRGSYEQY
>TRBV18
ASSPRTSGRSSTDTQY